This is a list of T cell receptor beta chains from one sample in a study of CD8+ T cells in alopecia areata. TCRdb's table, derived via immunoSEQ multiplex PCR, lists solely in-frame clones and lacks some. The table lists 150,000 to 200,000 clones, approximately 57% of them singletons. Sequencing was performed on CD4+ T cells sorted from blood, taken at week 24, from a patient treated with tofacitinib. Every receptor here comes from a human donor with alopecia areata. CDR3s include the opening cysteine and the closing phenylalanine or tryptophan. The order of the fields is clone size, D gene, J gene, V gene, CDR3 DNA, CDR3 protein. D genes are given only for firm matches. Some rows mark clone size as missing; the rest say once, few, many or name a class of expanded clone.

size: .
D: .
J: TRBJ2-2
V: TRBV5-1
DNA: TGCGCCAGCAGCTTATCGGGGTCCAACACCGGGGAGCTGTTTTTT
CDR3: CASSLSGSNTGELFF

size: .
D: .
J: TRBJ1-6
V: TRBV4-3
DNA: TGCGCCAGCAGCCAAGATGGCCCAGGAGGATCACCCCTCCACTTT
CDR3: CASSQDGPGGSPLHF

size: .
D: TRBD2
J: TRBJ2-3
V: TRBV27
DNA: TGTGCCAGCAGTATATCCGGGACTAGGACAGATACGCAGTATTTT
CDR3: CASSISGTRTDTQYF

size: .
D: TRBD1
J: TRBJ2-2
V: TRBV5-6
DNA: TGTGCCAGCAGCGGGGGACAGGGTGCCGGGGAGCTGTTTTTT
CDR3: CASSGGQGAGELFF

size: few
D: .
J: TRBJ2-7
V: TRBV20-1
DNA: TGCAGTGCTAGGCGGGTCGACGAGCAGTACTTC
CDR3: CSARRVDEQYF

size: few
D: .
J: TRBJ2-3
V: TRBV2
DNA: TGTGCCAGCAGTGGGGAAGGCAGGAGCACAGATACGCAGTATTTT
CDR3: CASSGEGRSTDTQYF

size: .
D: .
J: TRBJ2-1
V: TRBV27
DNA: TGTGCCAGCAGTTTAGGACTCTACAATGAGCAGTTCTTC
CDR3: CASSLGLYNEQFF

size: .
D: .
J: TRBJ1-1
V: TRBV29-1
DNA: TGCAGCGTTGAAAGACAGGCAAATACTGAAGCTTTCTTT
CDR3: CSVERQANTEAFF

size: .
D: TRBD1
J: TRBJ2-3
V: TRBV11-2
DNA: TGTGCCAGCAGCCCCGGACAGGGTAGAGATACGCAGTATTTT
CDR3: CASSPGQGRDTQYF

size: .
D: .
J: TRBJ2-3
V: TRBV5-1
DNA: TGCGCCAGCAGGAAAAACGCGGCTAGCACAGATACGCAGTATTTT
CDR3: CASRKNAASTDTQYF

size: .
D: TRBD2
J: TRBJ2-3
V: TRBV10-3
DNA: TGTGCCATCAGTTTGACTAGCTCCCTTAGCACAGATACGCAGTATTTT
CDR3: CAISLTSSLSTDTQYF

size: .
D: .
J: TRBJ1-2
V: TRBV29-1
DNA: TGCAGCGTTCCCAAAGTACTCTATGGCTACACCTTC
CDR3: CSVPKVLYGYTF

size: .
D: .
J: TRBJ1-2
V: TRBV30
DNA: TGTGCCTGGAGTGTATCTCCCATCAGAGGCTACACCTTC
CDR3: CAWSVSPIRGYTF

size: few
D: .
J: TRBJ1-3
V: TRBV4-3
DNA: TGCGCCAGCAGCCAAGATCAGACAGCTTTTAGAAACACCATATATTTT
CDR3: CASSQDQTAFRNTIYF

size: .
D: .
J: TRBJ2-3
V: TRBV9
DNA: TGTGCCAGCAAGACAGACTCTAGCACAGATACGCAGTATTTT
CDR3: CASKTDSSTDTQYF

size: .
D: .
J: TRBJ2-1
V: TRBV10-2
DNA: TGCGCCAGCGGTCGAAACTACAATGAGCAGTTCTTC
CDR3: CASGRNYNEQFF

size: few
D: .
J: TRBJ2-7
V: TRBV29-1
DNA: TGCAGCGTTTCTAAGGTTTTGGACGAGCAGTACTTC
CDR3: CSVSKVLDEQYF

size: .
D: TRBD2
J: TRBJ2-5
V: TRBV29-1
DNA: TGCAGCGTTGGACTAGCGGGGGGACAGTACTTC
CDR3: CSVGLAGGQYF

size: .
D: TRBD1
J: TRBJ2-4
V: TRBV6-5
DNA: TGTGCCAGCAGGACAGGGGGCAAAAACATTCAGTACTTC
CDR3: CASRTGGKNIQYF

size: once
D: .
J: TRBJ2-4
V: TRBV27
DNA: TGTGCCAGCAGTAACGTAGGAGCCAAAAACATTCAGTACTTC
CDR3: CASSNVGAKNIQYF

size: .
D: .
J: TRBJ2-3
V: TRBV30
DNA: TGTGCCTGGAGTGTTGGTGGGGGCTCAGATACGCAGTATTTT
CDR3: CAWSVGGGSDTQYF

size: .
D: .
J: TRBJ2-5
V: TRBV30
DNA: TGTGCCTGGAGCCCCTCCCTGACCCAGTACTTC
CDR3: CAWSPSLTQYF

size: few
D: .
J: TRBJ2-6
V: TRBV2
DNA: TGTGCCAGCAGCTTAGGGGCTTCTGGGGCCAACGTCCTGACTTTC
CDR3: CASSLGASGANVLTF

size: medium-sized
D: TRBD1
J: TRBJ1-4
V: TRBV7-9
DNA: TGTGCCAGCAGCCCGCAACAGGGGGTAAATGAAAAACTGTTTTTT
CDR3: CASSPQQGVNEKLFF

size: once
D: .
J: TRBJ2-6
V: TRBV5-1
DNA: TGCGCCAGCAGCTTGTTTCCCCCCACTGGGGCCAACGTCCTGACTTTC
CDR3: CASSLFPPTGANVLTF

size: .
D: .
J: TRBJ1-1
V: TRBV30
DNA: TGTGCCTGGAAGGCAGGGCCGAACACTGAAGCTTTCTTT
CDR3: CAWKAGPNTEAFF

size: .
D: .
J: TRBJ1-1
V: TRBV9
DNA: TGTGCCAGCAGCGTAGTAGCAGTTCGTTCGGGGGAAGAAGCTTTCTTT
CDR3: CASSVVAVRSGEEAFF

size: .
D: .
J: TRBJ1-2
V: TRBV11-2
DNA: TGTGCCAGCAGCTTCAGGGAATCGGATGGCTACACCTTC
CDR3: CASSFRESDGYTF

size: .
D: .
J: TRBJ1-6
V: TRBV11-2
DNA: TGTGCCAGCAGCCGCCGACAGAGAGTTAATTCACCCCTCCACTTT
CDR3: CASSRRQRVNSPLHF

size: .
D: .
J: TRBJ1-6
V: TRBV30
DNA: TGTGCCTGGAGCGGGCAGTCACCCCTCCACTTT
CDR3: CAWSGQSPLHF

size: .
D: TRBD2
J: TRBJ2-2
V: TRBV2
DNA: TGTGCCAGCAGTGAGGGGTCAGGGAGGGGCACCGGGGAGCTGTTTTTT
CDR3: CASSEGSGRGTGELFF

size: .
D: .
J: TRBJ2-7
V: TRBV5-6
DNA: TGTGCCAGCAGCCAGGGGGGACGCGGCTACGAGCAGTACTTC
CDR3: CASSQGGRGYEQYF

size: few
D: TRBD1
J: TRBJ1-1
V: TRBV29-1
DNA: TGCAGCGTCGGCGACAACAGGGGGAGGAACACTGAAGCTTTCTTT
CDR3: CSVGDNRGRNTEAFF

size: .
D: .
J: TRBJ1-1
V: TRBV19
DNA: TGTGCCAGTAGTATAGTAGGGGAGGTGGAAGCTTTCTTT
CDR3: CASSIVGEVEAFF

size: few
D: .
J: TRBJ2-3
V: TRBV10-2
DNA: TGCGCCAGCGGGGGAACAGATACGCAGTATTTT
CDR3: CASGGTDTQYF

size: .
D: .
J: TRBJ1-2
V: TRBV11-2
DNA: TGTGCCAGCAGCTTGTCCGCCTATGGCTACACCTTC
CDR3: CASSLSAYGYTF

size: .
D: .
J: TRBJ1-2
V: TRBV6-1
DNA: TGTGCCGGTAGGACAGCAGTTAACTATGGCTACACCTTC
CDR3: CAGRTAVNYGYTF

size: .
D: .
J: TRBJ1-1
V: TRBV4-3
DNA: TGCGCCAGCAGCCAGAGGGCAGCGACCACTGAAGCTTTCTTT
CDR3: CASSQRAATTEAFF

size: few
D: .
J: TRBJ1-4
V: TRBV19
DNA: TGTGCCAGTAGGAACGGGGGCACGGATCGTGAAAAACTGTTTTTT
CDR3: CASRNGGTDREKLFF

size: .
D: .
J: TRBJ1-1
V: TRBV29-1
DNA: TGCAGCGTTGATCCCAGACTCGAGAACACTGAAGCTTTCTTT
CDR3: CSVDPRLENTEAFF

size: .
D: TRBD1
J: TRBJ1-5
V: TRBV5-1
DNA: TGCGCCAGCAGCCCCGGGACAGGGGGTAGTCAGCCCCAGCATTTT
CDR3: CASSPGTGGSQPQHF

size: few
D: .
J: TRBJ2-7
V: TRBV6-1
DNA: TGTGCCAGCATGAAGGACGCAGCCTACGAGCAGTACTTC
CDR3: CASMKDAAYEQYF

size: few
D: .
J: TRBJ1-1
V: TRBV6-7
DNA: TGTGCCACCATCCCTGAAGCTTTCTTT
CDR3: CATIPEAFF

size: few
D: .
J: TRBJ1-5
V: TRBV5-6
DNA: TGTGCCAGCAGCTCGAGGTGGGGGCAGGATAGGCCCCAGCATTTT
CDR3: CASSSRWGQDRPQHF

size: .
D: TRBD1
J: TRBJ2-7
V: TRBV27
DNA: TGTGCCAGCAGACGGACAGGGGGCTCTTCCTACGAGCAGTACTTC
CDR3: CASRRTGGSSYEQYF

size: medium-sized
D: .
J: TRBJ2-3
V: TRBV7-9
DNA: TGTGCCAGCAGCCCCCGGGGACCAGATACGCAGTATTTT
CDR3: CASSPRGPDTQYF